This T cell receptor beta chain was identified during a study of blood T cell repertoires in COVID-19. Across the study: Nucleic acid was either cDNA or gDNA, and it came from T cells, B-cell-depleted T cells, or PBMCs.

As processed by the authors: The authors estimated nucleated cell counts from reference gene primer amplification. Only in-frame clones appear in the TCRdb table, and some are missing; sequencing was by immunoSEQ multiplex PCR. Clonal size and the V and J genes are those of that table, whereas D and trimming came from the DNA. Here the sample spans roughly 500,000 clones, 80% to 90% being singletons. The germline V gene encodes CDR1 SGHRS and CDR2 YFSETQ. This CDR3 spans 13 amino acids. Trimming pared 4 bases from V and 4 bases from J, leaving 11 bases between. This sequence originates from a man aged 18 to 30 with COVID-19, enrolled during active disease. The chain carries TRBV5-1 and TRBJ1-2; possibly TRBD1 for D (6 bases). Specimen: peripheral blood. CDR3 bases: TGCGCCAGCAGCGTGGACAGCACCTATGGCTACACCTTC. Protein sequence: CASSVDSTYGYTF. The variable domain in full, with the rest retrieved from reference TRBV5-1 and TRBJ1-2, is KAGVTQTPRYLIKTRGQQVTLSCSPISGHRSVSWYQQTPGQGLQFLFEYFSETQRNKGNFPGRFSGRQFSNSRSEMNVSTLELGDSALYLCASSVDSTYGYTFGSGTRLTVV.